This entry describes one TCR beta chain. Its antigen is not known. This entry belongs to a study of cytomegalovirus exposure and HLA in healthy donors. Overall study context: Genetic ancestry analysis placed under 90% of the 400 or so donors that were genotyped in the Caucasian-associated cluster.

V lost 3 bases to trimming and J lost 11 bases, with 19 bases between them. This CDR3 comprises 14 residues. Germline V CDR1 and CDR2: LNHDA, SQIVND (reference sequence). The PCR ran on 60 Vbeta and 13 Jbeta primers. Assay used: immunoSEQ multiplex PCR; TCRdb lists only in-frame clones, some missing. The data hold roughly 120,000 clones, with under 85% observed a single time. Study-wide results and caveats: The authors later found TCR association rates varying by HLA locus, with DRB1 most and HLA-C fewest. For most subjects, TCR beta sequences were reported to predict HLA-A and HLA-B alleles with accuracy.

The sequencing input was PBMCs. The genes are TRBV19 and TRBJ1-1; TRBD1 is a possible D gene (5 bases). The sequence derives from a man in his forties in good health and CMV-seronegative. This CDR3 is CASSIFGGNGVAFF. CDR3 bases: TGTGCCAGTAGTATTTTCGGGGGAAATGGGGTGGCTTTCTTT.